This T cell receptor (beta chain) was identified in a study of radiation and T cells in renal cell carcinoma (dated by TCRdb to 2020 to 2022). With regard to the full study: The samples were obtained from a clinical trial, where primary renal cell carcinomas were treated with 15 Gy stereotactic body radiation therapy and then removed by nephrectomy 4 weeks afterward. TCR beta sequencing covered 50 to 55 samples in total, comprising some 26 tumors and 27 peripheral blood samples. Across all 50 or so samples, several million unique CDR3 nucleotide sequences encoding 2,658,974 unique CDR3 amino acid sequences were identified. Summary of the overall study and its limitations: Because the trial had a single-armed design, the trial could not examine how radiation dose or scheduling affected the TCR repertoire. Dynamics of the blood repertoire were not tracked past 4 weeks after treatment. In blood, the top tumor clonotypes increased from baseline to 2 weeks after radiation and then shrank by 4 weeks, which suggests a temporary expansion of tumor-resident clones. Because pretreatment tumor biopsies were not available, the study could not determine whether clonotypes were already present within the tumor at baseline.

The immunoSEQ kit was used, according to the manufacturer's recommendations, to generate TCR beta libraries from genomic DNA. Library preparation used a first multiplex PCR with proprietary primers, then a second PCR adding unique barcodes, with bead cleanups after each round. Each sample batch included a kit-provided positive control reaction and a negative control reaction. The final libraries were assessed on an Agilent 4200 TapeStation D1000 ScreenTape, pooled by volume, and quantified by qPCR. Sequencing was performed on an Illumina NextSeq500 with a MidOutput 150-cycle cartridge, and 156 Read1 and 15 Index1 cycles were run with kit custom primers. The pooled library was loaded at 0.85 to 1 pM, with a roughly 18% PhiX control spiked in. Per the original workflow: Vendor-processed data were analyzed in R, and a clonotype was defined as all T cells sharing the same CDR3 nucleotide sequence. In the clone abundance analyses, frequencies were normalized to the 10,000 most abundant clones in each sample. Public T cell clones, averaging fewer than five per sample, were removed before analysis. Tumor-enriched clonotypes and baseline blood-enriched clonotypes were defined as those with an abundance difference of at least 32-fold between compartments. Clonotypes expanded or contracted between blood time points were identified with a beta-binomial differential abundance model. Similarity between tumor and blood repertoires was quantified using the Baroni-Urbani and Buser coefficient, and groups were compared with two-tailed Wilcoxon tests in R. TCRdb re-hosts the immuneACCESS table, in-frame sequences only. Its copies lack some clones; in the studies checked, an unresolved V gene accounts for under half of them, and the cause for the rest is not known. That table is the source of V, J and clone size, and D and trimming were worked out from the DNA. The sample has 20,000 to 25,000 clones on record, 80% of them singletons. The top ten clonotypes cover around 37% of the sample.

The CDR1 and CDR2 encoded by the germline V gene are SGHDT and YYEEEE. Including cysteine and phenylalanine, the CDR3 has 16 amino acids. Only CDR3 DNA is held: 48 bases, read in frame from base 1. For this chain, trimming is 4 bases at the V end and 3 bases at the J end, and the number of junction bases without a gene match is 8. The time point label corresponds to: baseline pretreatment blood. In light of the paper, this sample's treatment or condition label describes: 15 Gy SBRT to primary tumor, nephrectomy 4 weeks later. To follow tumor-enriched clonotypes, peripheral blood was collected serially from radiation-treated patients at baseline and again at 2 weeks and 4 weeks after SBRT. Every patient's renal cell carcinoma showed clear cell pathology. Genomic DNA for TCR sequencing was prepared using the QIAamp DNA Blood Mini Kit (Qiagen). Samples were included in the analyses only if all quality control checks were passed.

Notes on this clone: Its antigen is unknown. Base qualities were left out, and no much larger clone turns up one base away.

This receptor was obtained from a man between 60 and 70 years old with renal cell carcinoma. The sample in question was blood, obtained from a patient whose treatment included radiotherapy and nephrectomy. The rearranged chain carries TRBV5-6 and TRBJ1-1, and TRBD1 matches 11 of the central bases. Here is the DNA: TGTGCCAGCAGCACTCCAGGACAGGGGGCGGACACTGAAGCTTTCTTT. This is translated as CASSTPGQGADTEAFF.